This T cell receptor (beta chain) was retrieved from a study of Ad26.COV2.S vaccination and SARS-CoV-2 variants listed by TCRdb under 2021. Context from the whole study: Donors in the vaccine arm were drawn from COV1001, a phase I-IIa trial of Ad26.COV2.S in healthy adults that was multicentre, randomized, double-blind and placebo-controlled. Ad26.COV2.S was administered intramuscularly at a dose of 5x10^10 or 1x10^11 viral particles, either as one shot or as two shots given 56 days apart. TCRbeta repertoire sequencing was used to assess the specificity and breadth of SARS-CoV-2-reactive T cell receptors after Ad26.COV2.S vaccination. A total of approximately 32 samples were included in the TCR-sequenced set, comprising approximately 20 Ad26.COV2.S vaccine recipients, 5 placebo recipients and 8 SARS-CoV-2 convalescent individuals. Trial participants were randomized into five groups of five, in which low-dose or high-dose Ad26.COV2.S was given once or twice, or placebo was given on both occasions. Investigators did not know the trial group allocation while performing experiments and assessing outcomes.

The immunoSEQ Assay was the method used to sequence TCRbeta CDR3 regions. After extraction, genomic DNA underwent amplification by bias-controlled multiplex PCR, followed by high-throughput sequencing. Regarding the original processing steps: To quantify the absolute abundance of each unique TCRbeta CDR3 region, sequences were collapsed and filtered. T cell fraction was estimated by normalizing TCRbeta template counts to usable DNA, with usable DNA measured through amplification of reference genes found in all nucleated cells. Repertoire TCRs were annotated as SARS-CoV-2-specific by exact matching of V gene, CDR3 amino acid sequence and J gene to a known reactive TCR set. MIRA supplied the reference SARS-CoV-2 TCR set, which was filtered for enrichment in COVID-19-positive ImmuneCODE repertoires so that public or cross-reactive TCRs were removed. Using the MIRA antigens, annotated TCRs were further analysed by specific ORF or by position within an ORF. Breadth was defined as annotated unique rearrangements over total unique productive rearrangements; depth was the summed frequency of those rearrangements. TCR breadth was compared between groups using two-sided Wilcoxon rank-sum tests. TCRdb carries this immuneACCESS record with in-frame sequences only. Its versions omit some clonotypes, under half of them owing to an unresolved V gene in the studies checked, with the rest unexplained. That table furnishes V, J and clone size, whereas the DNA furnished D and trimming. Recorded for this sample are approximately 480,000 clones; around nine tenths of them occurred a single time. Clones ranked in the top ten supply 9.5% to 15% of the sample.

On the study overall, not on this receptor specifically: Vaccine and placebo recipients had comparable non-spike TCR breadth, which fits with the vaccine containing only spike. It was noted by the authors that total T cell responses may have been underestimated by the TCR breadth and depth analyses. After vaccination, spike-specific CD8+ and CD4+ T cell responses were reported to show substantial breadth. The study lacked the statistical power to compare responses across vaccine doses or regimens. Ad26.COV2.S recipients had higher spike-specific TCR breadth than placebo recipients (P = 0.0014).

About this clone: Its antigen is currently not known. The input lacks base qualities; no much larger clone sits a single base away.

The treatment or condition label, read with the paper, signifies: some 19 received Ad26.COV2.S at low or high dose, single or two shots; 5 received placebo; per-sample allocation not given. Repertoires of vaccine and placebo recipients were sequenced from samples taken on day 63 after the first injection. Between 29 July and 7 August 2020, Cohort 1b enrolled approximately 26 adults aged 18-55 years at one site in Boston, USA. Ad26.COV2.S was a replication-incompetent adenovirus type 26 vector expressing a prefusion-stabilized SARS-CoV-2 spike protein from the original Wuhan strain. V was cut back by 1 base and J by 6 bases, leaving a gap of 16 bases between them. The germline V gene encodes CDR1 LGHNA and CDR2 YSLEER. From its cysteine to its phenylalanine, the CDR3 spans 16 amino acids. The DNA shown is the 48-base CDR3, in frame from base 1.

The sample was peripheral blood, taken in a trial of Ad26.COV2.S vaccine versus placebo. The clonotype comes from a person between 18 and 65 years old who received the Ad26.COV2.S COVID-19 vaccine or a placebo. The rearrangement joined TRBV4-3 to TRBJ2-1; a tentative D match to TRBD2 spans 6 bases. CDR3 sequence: CASSQVAETRFNEQFF. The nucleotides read TGCGCCAGCAGCCAAGTAGCGGAGACCCGTTTCAATGAGCAGTTCTTC.